This T cell receptor beta chain was found in a study of blood T cell repertoires in COVID-19. The wider study: Material from acute and convalescent COVID-19 was sourced from the United States, Italy and Spain. In each case, the material was cDNA or gDNA derived from T cells, B-cell-depleted T cells, or PBMCs.

The method was immunoSEQ multiplex PCR; TCRdb's version includes in-frame clones alone and lacks a portion of them. The table shows about 220,000 clones, with over 75% occurring only once. Seattle researchers signed up patients amid active infection and tracked them longitudinally. A single count supports this clone. CDR1 KGHDR and CDR2 SFDVKD come from the germline V gene. The germline V and J ends were trimmed by 12 bases and 4 bases, with 17 bases remaining between them. The CDR3 runs 13 residues. This TCR came from a woman between 65 and 79 years old with COVID-19, enrolled during active disease. V usage is TRBV24-1 and J usage is TRBJ1-2; weak D call: TRBD1 (6 bases). Sample: peripheral blood. The CDR3, as DNA: TGTGCCGTCATAGGGGGGGAGGGCTATGGCTACACCTTC. This codes for CAVIGGEGYGYTF.